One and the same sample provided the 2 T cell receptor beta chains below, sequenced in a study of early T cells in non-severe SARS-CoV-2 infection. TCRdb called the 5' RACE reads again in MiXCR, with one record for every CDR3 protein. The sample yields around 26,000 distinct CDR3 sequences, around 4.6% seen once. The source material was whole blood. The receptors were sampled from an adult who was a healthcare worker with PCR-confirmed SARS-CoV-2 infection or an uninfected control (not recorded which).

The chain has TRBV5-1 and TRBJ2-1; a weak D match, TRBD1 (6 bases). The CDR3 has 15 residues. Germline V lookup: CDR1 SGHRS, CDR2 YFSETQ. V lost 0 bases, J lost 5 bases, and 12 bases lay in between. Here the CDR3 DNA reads TGCGCCAGCAGCTTGGTGGGGACAAGAGACAATGAGCAGTTCTTC. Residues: CASSLVGTRDNEQFF.

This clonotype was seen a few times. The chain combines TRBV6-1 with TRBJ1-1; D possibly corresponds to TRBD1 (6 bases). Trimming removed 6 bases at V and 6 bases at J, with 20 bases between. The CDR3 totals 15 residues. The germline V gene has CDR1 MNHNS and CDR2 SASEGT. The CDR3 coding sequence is TGTGCCAGCAGCCCCGAAACAGGGTTGAGGGCTGAAGCTTTCTTT. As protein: CASSPETGLRAEAFF.